This TCR beta chain was sequenced during a study of identifying expanded T cells in peripheral blood. Germline V CDR1 and CDR2: GTSNPN, SVGIG (reference sequence). With 5 bases removed from V and 3 bases from J, the gap between germline ends came to 13 bases. This CDR3 is built from 14 residues. Turning to this clone: The antigen is not known.

Regarding the study as a whole: Technical replicates showed roughly 1.2 changed clones; roughly two weeks approximately 15; four weeks 19.

Profiling relied on immunoSEQ multiplex PCR, and the TCRdb table lists in-frame clones only, not all of them. Here the sample spans around 60,000 clones, under 85% being singletons. The origin of this receptor is a person aged 18 to 75 in good health. This chain connects TRBV30 to TRBJ1-4; D is ambiguous. Source material: blood. The CDR3 DNA sequence: TGTGCCTGGGGCGAAAAGGGCTCTAATGAAAAACTGTTTTTT. Its translation is CAWGEKGSNEKLFF.